This record looks at one T cell receptor (beta chain) sequence and its context. This clonotype has at least ten counts. Its antigen is still unknown. Base qualities were left out, and no much larger clone turns up one base away. The data belong to a study of T cells in Graves' hyperthyroidism and ophthalmopathy (dated by TCRdb to the late 2010s). For context, the study as a whole: Peripheral blood was sampled at the time of initial diagnosis, prior to any treatment. Once sampling was done, hyperthyroidism patients were given methimazole at a starting dose of 30 mg daily, whereas ophthalmopathy patients were given high-dose intravenous methylprednisolone. To identify TCR V-J signatures that set the groups apart, the researchers used a discovery cohort of approximately 98 patients, made up of 43 with Graves' ophthalmopathy and approximately 57 with stable Graves' hyperthyroidism. Prospective prediction of ophthalmopathy was tested in an independent validation cohort consisting of fewer than 20 hyperthyroidism patients and approximately 16 patients who later progressed to ophthalmopathy. The 75 to 100 discovery patients were randomly split 7:3 into training and test sets. The paper describes TCR Vbeta CDR3 sequencing of some 130 peripheral blood samples, made up of about 41 ophthalmopathy patients, some 80 hyperthyroidism patients and about 17 progressor patients. In several Graves' hyperthyroidism patients, the study also compared T-cell repertoires from thyroid tissue with T-cell repertoires from blood. Beyond this particular receptor, the publication reports: In validation, the model predicted progression to ophthalmopathy with around 71% sensitivity and approximately 78% specificity, a median of about 6.7 months before onset. Ophthalmopathy was separated from stable hyperthyroidism by a 13 V-J signature model, with approximately 90% sensitivity and roughly 81% specificity obtained in cross-validation and 80%/75% obtained in testing. Most expanded thyroid clonotypes (frequency above 0.001) were also found in blood, which suggests that blood repertoires may mirror thyroid immune responses. Sample size was not statistically predetermined, and investigators were not blinded to group allocation.

The TCR beta CDR3 regions were amplified from RNA transcripts. The TCR CDR3 was subjected to a first round of RT-PCR using the HTBI primer set and the Qiagen OneStep RT-PCR kit. Libraries were constructed in a second round of multiplex PCR, after which size selection and purification were carried out. Sequencing of the libraries was done on an Illumina HiSeq2000 using paired-end 100 bp reads. Under the source paper's analysis protocol: SOAPnuke was used to process the raw data, with reads discarded if the reads contained adapters or uncalled bases, had a mean Phred below 15, or lacked an exact constant-primer or identifier match. High-quality paired reads were merged using COPE v1.2.5, and each unique nucleotide sequence was defined as a clonotype. MiTCR v1.1 was used to align clonotypes to the IMGT TRBV, TRBD and TRBJ reference segments. The analysis was restricted to V-J combinations with a frequency above 0.0001, which together covered 99.2% of the repertoires. The TCS score was defined as F50 (clonal expansion) divided by E x V (chaos), with BLOSUM62-based TCRdist calculated between CDR3 peptides within each V-J. Welch's t-statistics and random forest reduced approximately 520 V-J features to roughly 13, which were used in a naive Bayes classifier (R e1071). TCRdb redid the processing of the public reads, applying fastp at Q25 and MiXCR, and retained in-frame beta chains. Records with the same CDR3 protein are collapsed into one entry carrying the most frequent genes and DNA. V and J calls and clone size were set by TCRdb, not the authors. The sample yields around 250,000 distinct CDR3 sequences; 14% to 15% were counted once. 13% of the sample is in the top ten clones.

The CDR3 covers 15 residues, taking in both the cysteine and the phenylalanine. Kept here is only the CDR3 DNA, which spans 45 bases and is read in frame from base 1. V lost 3 bases and J lost 4 bases, and the count of bases not matched to a germline gene is 8. CDR1 and CDR2, per the germline V gene (reference sequence), are DFQATT and SNEGSKA. Hyperthyroidism patients were newly diagnosed, had a disease duration of under 2 months, and were aged 18 to 65 years. Patients with uncontrolled infections, other autoimmune diseases, pregnancy or lactation were excluded. Clinical symptoms, serum thyroxine and TRAb, thyroid ultrasound, and orbital computed tomography formed the basis for the diagnoses. For progressor patients, blood was drawn at the first diagnosis of hyperthyroidism, before any ophthalmopathy symptoms had appeared. PBMCs were separated from roughly 10 ml of fresh peripheral blood using Ficoll-Paque density gradient centrifugation. Progressor patients were defined as those initially diagnosed with Graves' hyperthyroidism in whom ophthalmopathy developed during follow-up. Total RNA was extracted with Trizol reagent, and quality was checked on an Agilent 2100 Bioanalyzer.

The chain employs TRBV20-1 and TRBJ2-5; TRBD2 fits 10 bases in the junction. Sequencing was done on a sample of blood. The sequence came from a woman aged 40-49 years with Graves' hyperthyroidism that later progressed to Graves' ophthalmopathy. The CDR3 reads CSARKSGRAGETQYF. At the DNA level, the sequence is TGCAGTGCTAGGAAGAGCGGGAGGGCCGGAGAGACCCAGTACTTC.